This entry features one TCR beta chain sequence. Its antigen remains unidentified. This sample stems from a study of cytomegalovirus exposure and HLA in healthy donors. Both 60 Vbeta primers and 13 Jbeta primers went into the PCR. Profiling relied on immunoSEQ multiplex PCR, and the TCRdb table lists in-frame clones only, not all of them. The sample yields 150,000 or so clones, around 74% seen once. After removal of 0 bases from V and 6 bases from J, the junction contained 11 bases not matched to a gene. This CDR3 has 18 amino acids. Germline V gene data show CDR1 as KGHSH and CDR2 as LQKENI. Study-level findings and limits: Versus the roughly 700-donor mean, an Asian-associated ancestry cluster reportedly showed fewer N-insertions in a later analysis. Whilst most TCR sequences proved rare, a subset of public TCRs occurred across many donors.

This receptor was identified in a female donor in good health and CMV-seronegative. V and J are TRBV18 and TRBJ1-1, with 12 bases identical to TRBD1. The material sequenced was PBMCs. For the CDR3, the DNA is TGTGCCAGCTCACCACCTCACGGGACAGGGGGCACCCCCCCTGAAGCTTTCTTT. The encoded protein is CASSPPHGTGGTPPEAFF.